Listed below are T cell receptor beta chains from one sample, sequenced in a study of T cells in Graves' hyperthyroidism and ophthalmopathy. MiXCR, applied by TCRdb to the multiplex PCR reads, yields one record per CDR3 protein. The sample contains approximately 430,000 distinct CDR3 sequences, less than 20% of which appear only once. Sequencing was done on a sample of blood. The receptor set was obtained from a woman under 30 with Graves' hyperthyroidism. The CDR3 runs from the conserved cysteine through the conserved F or W. A D gene is named only where the DNA matches it firmly. Clone size is given for some rows only: seen once, a few or many times, or a class if the clone is expanded.

J | size | V | D | DNA | CDR3
TRBJ1-5 | NA | TRBV2 | TRBD1 | TGTGCCAGCACCGACTCAACAGGGGGGAGAAGTCAGCCCCAGCATTTT | CASTDSTGGRSQPQHF
TRBJ2-7 | NA | TRBV5-1 | NA | TGCGCCAGCAGCTTGGAGCCGGCGAGCTCCTACGAGCAGTACTTC | CASSLEPASSYEQYF
TRBJ1-2 | NA | TRBV7-2 | NA | TGTGCCAGCAGCTTAGTATCAGAGGGCTTCCCCTATGGCTACACCTTC | CASSLVSEGFPYGYTF
TRBJ1-4 | few | TRBV5-1 | NA | TGCGCCAGCACTAGAACCGGGGCGGCAGGGACGGGAGCTAATGAAAAACTGTTTTTT | CASTRTGAAGTGANEKLFF
TRBJ2-3 | many | TRBV5-1 | NA | TGCGCCAGCAGCTTCCAGGAGGGCGTGCAGTATTTT | CASSFQEGVQYF
TRBJ2-5 | few | TRBV20-1 | TRBD2 | TGCAGTGCTAGAGGGATTAGCGGGGGTCAAGAGACCCAGTACTTC | CSARGISGGQETQYF
TRBJ1-5 | many | TRBV12-3/TRBV12-4 | NA | TGTGCCAGCAGTTTTCGAACACATAGCAATCAGCCCCAGCATTTT | CASSFRTHSNQPQHF
TRBJ1-3 | NA | TRBV10-3 | NA | TGTGCCATCGGGGATGGAAACACCATATATTTT | CAIGDGNTIYF
TRBJ2-7 | NA | TRBV11-2 | NA | TGTGCCAGCAGCTATCGGACGGGCGAGCAGTACTTC | CASSYRTGEQYF
TRBJ2-3 | few | TRBV14 | TRBD2 | TGTGCCAGCAGCCAAGTACTAGCGGGGCTCACAGATACGCAGTATTTT | CASSQVLAGLTDTQYF
TRBJ1-5 | NA | TRBV5-1 | NA | TGCACCAGCAGCTTGGATCGGATGGTCTACTATAGCAATCAGCCCCAGCATTTT | CTSSLDRMVYYSNQPQHF
TRBJ2-4 | NA | TRBV12-3/TRBV12-4 | NA | TGTGCCAGCAGTTTATCCCTTAGGGACATTCAGTACTTC | CASSLSLRDIQYF
TRBJ2-5 | NA | TRBV5-6 | NA | TGTGCCAGCGGGTGGGACTCCGAGTCCCAGTACTTC | CASGWDSESQYF
TRBJ1-6 | many | TRBV3-1 | NA | TGTGCCAGCAGCCAAGTGGCAGGGGCTAATTCACCCCTCCACTTT | CASSQVAGANSPLHF
TRBJ1-1 | NA | TRBV19 | NA | TGTGCCAGTAAAGGGTACAGTTACACTGAAGCTTTCTTT | CASKGYSYTEAFF
TRBJ1-5 | NA | TRBV10-2 | NA | TGCGCCAGCAGAATTGGGGCATTGGATCAGCCCCAGCATTTT | CASRIGALDQPQHF
TRBJ2-3 | many | TRBV7-3 | TRBD1 | TGTGCCAGCAGCTCGACAGGGATCGCCACAGATACGCAGTATTTT | CASSSTGIATDTQYF
TRBJ2-1 | few | TRBV19 | NA | TGTGCCAGTAGTATCAACAGGGTTTTCTACAATGAGCAGTTCTTC | CASSINRVFYNEQFF
TRBJ2-3 | many | TRBV11-2 | NA | TGTGCCAGCAGCCAGGGACTTAGCACAGATACGCAGTATTTT | CASSQGLSTDTQYF
TRBJ1-6 | NA | TRBV7-8 | NA | TGTGCCAGCAGCACCCTTTATCCACCCCTCCACTTT | CASSTLYPPLHF
TRBJ1-2 | NA | TRBV18 | NA | TGTGCCAGCTCAGCCGACACCCGGACAGCCGGGATAAACTATGGCTACACCTTC | CASSADTRTAGINYGYTF
TRBJ1-4 | NA | TRBV29-1 | TRBD1 | TGCAGCGTTCGGGGACAGGGGGCGCGATCTAATGAAAAACTGTTTTTT | CSVRGQGARSNEKLFF
TRBJ1-2 | NA | TRBV4-3 | NA | TGCGCCAGCAGCCAGGATCGGGGGGTACTATACGGCTACACCTTC | CASSQDRGVLYGYTF
TRBJ2-3 | many | TRBV2 | TRBD1 | TGTGCCAGCACGGACAGGGGCGCAGATACGCAGTATTTT | CASTDRGADTQYF
TRBJ1-1 | many | TRBV12-3/TRBV12-4 | NA | TGTGCCAGCAGTTTTGGGGGCCGGAACACTGAAGCTTTCTTT | CASSFGGRNTEAFF
TRBJ2-7 | many | TRBV20-1 | NA | TGCAGTGCTTTCGACAGGAGCTCCTACGAGCAGTACTTC | CSAFDRSSYEQYF
TRBJ2-3 | many | TRBV28 | TRBD2 | TGTGCCAGCAGTTTATTCGCGGGAGTTGGGACAGATACGCAGTATTTT | CASSLFAGVGTDTQYF
TRBJ1-6 | many | TRBV28 | NA | TGTGCCAGCAGTAAAGGGCGGTGGGCTAATTCACCCCTCCACTTT | CASSKGRWANSPLHF
TRBJ2-7 | many | TRBV2 | TRBD1 | TGTGCCAGCAGTGGGACAGGGGGCTACGAGCAGTACTTC | CASSGTGGYEQYF
TRBJ1-3 | once | TRBV4-1 | NA | TGCGCCAGCAGCCAAACGTCCTCTGGAAACACCATATATTTT | CASSQTSSGNTIYF
TRBJ2-7 | few | TRBV6-1 | NA | TGTGCCAGCAGCTGGGGTGGGGGTCCCTACGAGCAGTACTTC | CASSWGGGPYEQYF
TRBJ1-1 | many | TRBV6-1 | NA | TGTGCCAGCCTGGGGGCGGAGAGGCCTGAAGCTTTCTTT | CASLGAERPEAFF
TRBJ2-7 | NA | TRBV28 | TRBD2 | TGTGCCAGCAGCCCTGGACTAGTGGGCGCCTACGAGCAGTACTTC | CASSPGLVGAYEQYF
TRBJ1-3 | few | TRBV10-3 | NA | TGTGCCATCAGTGAAGTTCTAAGCTCTGGAAACACCATATATTTT | CAISEVLSSGNTIYF
TRBJ2-1 | NA | TRBV10-2 | NA | TGCGCCAGCGTGGCCCACGCTACCAATGGGCAGTTCTTC | CASVAHATNGQFF
TRBJ1-2 | many | TRBV2 | TRBD1 | TGTGCCACTTCCGGGACAGGGGGCTTAAACTATGGCTACACCTTC | CATSGTGGLNYGYTF
TRBJ1-1 | NA | TRBV15 | NA | TGTGCCACCAGGGTAGGGCACTTGAACACTGAAGCTTTCTTT | CATRVGHLNTEAFF
TRBJ2-3 | NA | TRBV4-3 | NA | TGCGCCAGCAGCCAAGCACCATACACAGATACGCAGTATTTT | CASSQAPYTDTQYF
TRBJ2-3 | few | TRBV5-1 | TRBD2 | TGCGCCAGCAGCTTATATGGTAGCGGGGGTTTTGCAGATACGCAGTATTTT | CASSLYGSGGFADTQYF
TRBJ2-1 | few | TRBV29-1 | NA | TGCAGCGTCGGGACCGACAATGAGCAGTTCTTC | CSVGTDNEQFF
TRBJ2-2 | NA | TRBV20-1 | TRBD2 | TGCAGTGCTACTCCGGGAGGGCTAAGCACCGGGGAGCTGTTTTTT | CSATPGGLSTGELFF
TRBJ2-3 | many | TRBV2 | TRBD2 | TGTGCCAGCTCGGACGATTCGACTAGCGGTAGCACAGATACGCAGTATTTT | CASSDDSTSGSTDTQYF
TRBJ1-1 | many | TRBV29-1 | NA | TGCAGCGTTGTAACGGGCTTAGGGACTGAAGCTTTCTTT | CSVVTGLGTEAFF
TRBJ1-3 | NA | TRBV11-2 | NA | TGTGCCAGCAGCTTAGTGTATTTCTCTGGAAACACCATATATTTT | CASSLVYFSGNTIYF
TRBJ1-4 | NA | TRBV5-1 | NA | TGCGCCAGCAGCTTGGGACAGGCACAGAGGGAGAAACTGTTTTTT | CASSLGQAQREKLFF
TRBJ1-1 | NA | TRBV27 | NA | TGTGCCAGCATGGAGGGGATGAACACTGAAGCTTTCTTT | CASMEGMNTEAFF
TRBJ1-1 | NA | TRBV7-9 | NA | TGTGCCAGCAGCTCGATTTCCCGGGCCAACACTGAAGCTTTCTTT | CASSSISRANTEAFF
TRBJ2-3 | many | TRBV11-2 | NA | TGTGCCAGCAGCTTAGTAGGACTCGTCGAGAACCCAGATACGCAGTATTTT | CASSLVGLVENPDTQYF
TRBJ2-3 | few | TRBV5-5 | NA | TGTGCCAGCAGCTTGGGCTTTAGCACAGATACGCAGTATTTT | CASSLGFSTDTQYF
TRBJ2-7 | NA | TRBV5-5 | NA | TGTGCCAGCAGCTTGGCCGCCGGACAGCACTACGAGCAGTACTTC | CASSLAAGQHYEQYF